This T cell receptor beta chain was observed in a study of T cell responses to AZD1222 COVID-19 vaccine. This clone was counted a single time. Its cognate antigen is unknown. Libraries were prepared by immunoSEQ multiplex PCR; TCRdb keeps only in-frame clonotypes and omits some of them. The repertoire has 90,000 to 120,000 clones, around 92% of them found once; the top ten carry roughly 8.7%. Study observations and caveats: White British ancestry dominated among donors, who included more females, and clonal diversity was possibly underestimated. Variant regions that are unmutated are reportedly the target of nearly half of spike-specific TCRs. Once two AZD1222 doses were given, Spike-specific TCR breadth and depth went up.

The analysis combined second doses at about 4 or about 12 weeks. The CDR3 has 12 amino acids. Germline CDR1 is GTSNPN and CDR2 is SVGIG (reference sequence). V was trimmed by 2 bases and J by 4 bases, leaving 9 bases between them. This rearrangement joins TRBV30 to TRBJ2-7; tentative D call: TRBD2 (6 bases). This clonotype originated in an adult who received the AZD1222 COVID-19 vaccine. The sequencing here drew on peripheral blood, taken 28 days after the second AZD1222 dose. The CDR3 DNA follows: TGTGCCTGGAGTTATGGGGGGTACGAGCAGTACTTC. Translating it yields CAWSYGGYEQYF.